Following are 30 T cell receptor beta chains from one sample sequenced in a study of blood T cell repertoires in COVID-19. Data came from immunoSEQ multiplex PCR; TCRdb stores just in-frame clones and leaves some out. The top ten clones hold around 2.2% of a sample with 250,000 to 350,000 clones, 87% of them seen once. The material sequenced was peripheral blood. These receptors all stem from a woman aged 50 to 65 who had recovered from COVID-19.

The chain links TRBV7-9 to TRBJ1-2; tentative D call: TRBD1 (5 bases). This CDR3 is built from 13 residues. Germline V gene sequence: CDR1 SEHNR, CDR2 FQNEAQ (reference sequence). The V gene lost 6 bases and the J gene lost 1 base, with 9 bases spanning the gap. The DNA of the CDR3 is TGTGCCAGCAGTTCAGGGAATAACTATGGCTACACCTTC. As protein: CASSSGNNYGYTF.

The chain employs TRBV30 and TRBJ1-2; unclear D gene. CDR1 is GTSNPN, CDR2 SVGIG, per germline (reference sequence). CDR3 length: 12 amino acids. The germline V and J ends were trimmed by 5 bases and 10 bases, with 17 bases remaining between them. In nucleotides, the CDR3 is TGTGCCTGGGCCGGACTGCGGTCTTTCTACACCTTC. Residues: CAWAGLRSFYTF. The whole variable domain, remainder taken from reference TRBV30 and TRBJ1-2, is SQTIHQWPATLVQPVGSPLSLECTVEGTSNPNLYWYRQAAGRGLQLLFYSVGIGQISSEVPQNLSASRPQDRQFILSSKKLLLSDSGFYLCAWAGLRSFYTFGSGTRLTVV.

The CDR3 reads CASSGVLGRISGNTIYF. Here the CDR3 DNA reads TGTGCCAGCAGTGGGGTTTTAGGGAGAATATCTGGAAACACCATATATTTT. V usage is TRBV6-1 and J usage is TRBJ1-3; D uncertain. Deletions cut 4 bases from V and 1 base from J, with 17 bases between. The CDR3 totals 17 residues. Looked up from germline, CDR1 is MNHNS and CDR2 is SASEGT.

This rearrangement joins TRBV27 to TRBJ1-2; 10 nucleotides agree with TRBD1. Germline lookup yields CDR1 MNHEY and CDR2 SMNVEV (reference sequence). CDR3 length: 16 amino acids. The V segment lost 2 bases and the J segment 3 bases; nucleotides outside the gene matches: 6. The CDR3 loop is CASSLTGTGVDYGYTF. CDR3 DNA sequence: TGTGCCAGCAGTTTAACGGGGACAGGGGTCGACTATGGCTACACCTTC.

This clone was seen a few times. This rearrangement joins TRBV5-6 to TRBJ2-3; 9 bases agree with TRBD1. Trimming cost V 6 bases and J 2 bases; bases outside gene matches: 10. The CDR3 consists of 16 residues. In germline, CDR1 is SGHDT, CDR2 YYEEEE. The CDR3 sequence is CASTPAGTGPTDTQYF. The CDR3 nucleotides read TGTGCCAGCACGCCGGCCGGGACAGGGCCCACAGATACGCAGTATTTT.

The chain employs TRBV30 and TRBJ2-7, with D hard to call. Trimming shortened V by 4 bases and J by 3 bases, and 10 bases separated the two germline ends. This CDR3 spans 12 amino acids. Per germline, CDR1 GTSNPN and CDR2 SVGIG (reference sequence). As DNA, the CDR3 is TGTGCCTGGAACCGAGGAAGCTACGAGCAGTACTTC. Translated: CAWNRGSYEQYF.

The rearrangement uses TRBV6-5 and TRBJ2-7; 7 nucleotides line up with TRBD1. The junction had 5 bases not matched to a gene; V was cut back by 6 bases and J by 0 bases. CDR1 is MNHEY and CDR2 is SVGAGI in the germline V gene. CDR3 size: 14 residues. DNA of the CDR3: TGTGCCAGCAGACAGGGGCACAGCTCCTACGAGCAGTACTTC. Its protein is CASRQGHSSYEQYF.

The rearrangement joins TRBV5-5 to TRBJ2-1, with 7 bases that match TRBD2. The CDR3 extends over 17 amino acids. Per the germline V gene, CDR1 is SGHKS and CDR2 is YYEKEE (reference sequence). V was pared by 4 bases and J by 4 bases, with 14 bases of the junction left unmatched. Here the CDR3 reads CASSPQVGLEGYNEQFF. CDR3 nucleotides: TGTGCCAGCAGCCCCCAAGTCGGACTAGAGGGATACAATGAGCAGTTCTTC.

The V and J genes are TRBV7-2 and TRBJ2-1; 10 positions agree with TRBD2. V dropped 2 bases and J dropped 10; count of bases not matched to a gene: 14. In germline, CDR1 is SGHTA, CDR2 FQGNSA. The CDR3 covers 17 residues. CDR3 protein: CASSLTTLAGPPGEQFF. The CDR3 nucleotides are TGTGCCAGCAGCTTAACTACACTAGCGGGGCCCCCCGGAGAGCAGTTCTTC.

The chain links TRBV12-3 or TRBV12-4 to TRBJ1-1; D is undetermined. The CDR3 has 11 residues. Trimming took off 2 bases at V and 6 bases at J, with 4 bases between the two ends. The CDR3 DNA is TGTGCCAGCAGTTTATTCTCTGAAGCTTTCTTT. Translated: CASSLFSEAFF.

The gene calls are TRBV10-3 and TRBJ1-3; possibly TRBD1 for D (6 bases). Trimming left V 0 bases short and J 7 bases short, with 13 bases between. The CDR3 runs 15 residues. The germline CDR1 and CDR2 sequences are ENHRY and SYGVKD. In DNA form, the CDR3 reads TGTGCCATCAGTGAGTCCTACAGGGTGACGAACACCATATATTTT. This translates into CAISESYRVTNTIYF.

This clone was seen a single time. The chain carries TRBV5-4 and TRBJ2-1; 7 bases fit TRBD2. Germline values: CDR1 SGHNT, CDR2 YYREEE (reference sequence). The J segment lost 10 bases and the V segment lost 0 bases, leaving 13 bases of the junction unmatched. The length of the CDR3 is 16 residues. Here the CDR3 DNA reads TGTGCCAGCAGCTTGGCCTCTAGCGGCCCCAGGGTGGAGCAGTTCTTC. It yields the protein CASSLASSGPRVEQFF.

The gene calls are TRBV2 and TRBJ2-7; 11 nucleotides agree with TRBD2. Trimming removed 6 bases from V and 3 bases from J; junction bases left unmatched: 7. Germline-derived CDR1 and CDR2 are SNHLY and FYNNEI. The CDR3 is made up of 15 amino acids. The CDR3 coding sequence is TGTGCCAGCAGCTTGGATAGCGGGAGGGTCTACGAGCAGTACTTC. The encoded protein is CASSLDSGRVYEQYF.

The CDR3 here is CASSVEGGASTDTQYF. DNA of the CDR3: TGTGCCAGCAGCGTAGAAGGCGGGGCTTCCACAGATACGCAGTATTTT. The V gene is TRBV9, the J gene TRBJ2-3; maybe TRBD2 (6 bases). The CDR3 length is 16 residues. The V gene's germline CDR1 is SGDLS and CDR2 YYNGEE. Trimming took 0 bases from V and 2 from J, leaving 13 bases between them.

The V and J genes are TRBV5-5 and TRBJ1-5, with 8 nucleotides matching TRBD1. The germline V gene has CDR1 SGHKS and CDR2 YYEKEE (reference sequence). CDR3 length: 15 amino acids. With V trimmed by 0 bases and J by 4 bases, 3 bases remained unmatched. CDR3 amino acids: CASSLDRGWNQPQHF. The CDR3 DNA is TGTGCCAGCAGCTTGGACAGGGGGTGGAATCAGCCCCAGCATTTT.

The chain is built from TRBV6-2 or TRBV6-3 and TRBJ1-1; 7 nucleotides line up with TRBD1. Germline CDR1 MNHEY, CDR2 SVGEGT. The CDR3 runs to 15 residues. Trimming took 4 bases from V and 0 from J; bases not matched to a gene: 5. The CDR3 here is CASSWDRVMNTEAFF. The CDR3 bases are TGTGCCAGCAGTTGGGACAGAGTTATGAACACTGAAGCTTTCTTT.

J is TRBJ1-1 and V is TRBV29-1; a weak D match, TRBD1 (5 bases). The CDR3 is 13 residues long. V lost 6 bases and J 3 bases, leaving 14 bases between the germline ends. CDR1 SQVTM and CDR2 ANQGSEA come from the germline V gene. CDR3 nucleotide sequence: TGCAGCGTAGAGCCCCTCAGGGACACTGAAGCTTTCTTT. This sequence encodes CSVEPLRDTEAFF.

J is TRBJ1-4 and V is TRBV7-2, with 12 bases lining up with TRBD1. Unmatched junction bases numbered 9, after V lost 5 bases and J lost 8 bases. The germline V gene has CDR1 SGHTA and CDR2 FQGNSA. The CDR3 is made up of 16 amino acids. This CDR3 reads CASSPRGTGGREKLFF. The DNA for the CDR3 is TGTGCCAGCAGCCCACGGGGGACAGGGGGCCGAGAAAAACTGTTTTTT.

The chain has TRBV7-2 and TRBJ2-7; 7 bases are a match to TRBD1. This CDR3 comprises 15 residues. V gave up 1 base and J gave up 2 bases; unmatched junction bases: 5. Germline V lookup: CDR1 SGHTA, CDR2 FQGNSA. DNA of the CDR3: TGTGCCAGCAGCTTAGTGACAGGGAATACCTACGAGCAGTACTTC. Translated, it gives CASSLVTGNTYEQYF.

This clone appeared once. The chain has TRBV27 and TRBJ1-3, with unresolved D. CDR1 is MNHEY, CDR2 SMNVEV, per germline (reference sequence). The CDR3 covers 16 residues. V dropped 3 bases and J dropped 0 bases, with 12 bases sitting between them. CDR3 coding DNA: TGTGCCAGCAGTTTTCAGGCAGGACTCTCTGGAAACACCATATATTTT. Amino acids: CASSFQAGLSGNTIYF.

The genes are TRBV12-3 or TRBV12-4 and TRBJ1-1; D ambiguous. The germline V and J ends were trimmed by 3 bases and 1 base, with 3 bases remaining between them. This CDR3 is 12 amino acids long. The CDR3 nucleotides read TGTGCCAGCAGTTTGGCGAACACTGAAGCTTTCTTT. It codes for CASSLANTEAFF.

This sequence joins TRBV9 and TRBJ2-3; possibly TRBD2 for D (6 bases). This CDR3 comprises 16 residues. V lost 6 bases, J lost 2 bases, and 19 bases lay in between. Germline CDR1 SGDLS, CDR2 YYNGEE. This CDR3 is CASTLSGAGFTDTQYF. Written as DNA, the CDR3 is TGTGCCAGCACCCTTAGTGGAGCGGGTTTCACAGATACGCAGTATTTT.

This clone was counted only a few times. The chain couples TRBV7-9 to TRBJ2-7; TRBD1 is a possible D gene (5 bases). The V gene lost 3 bases and the J gene lost 2 bases, with 11 bases spanning the gap. The CDR3 length is 14 residues. Per the germline V gene, CDR1 is SEHNR and CDR2 is FQNEAQ (reference sequence). In nucleotides, the CDR3 is TGTGCCAGCAGCTTCCCGGACAATGCCTACGAGCAGTACTTC. It yields the protein CASSFPDNAYEQYF.

The chain couples TRBV9 to TRBJ2-3, with D uncertain. Germline V gene sequence: CDR1 SGDLS, CDR2 YYNGEE. The length of the CDR3 is 13 residues. Deletions cut 0 bases from V and 2 bases from J, with 4 bases between. The CDR3 nucleotides read TGTGCCAGCAGCGTAGCCTTCACAGATACGCAGTATTTT. Encoded protein: CASSVAFTDTQYF.

The CDR3 nucleotides read TGCAGCGTTGTGTTCCAGACGACAGCCGGGGAGCTGTTTTTT. It codes for CSVVFQTTAGELFF. This sequence joins TRBV29-1 and TRBJ2-2, with a tentative D call TRBD1 (5 bases). The V gene's germline CDR1 is SQVTM and CDR2 ANQGSEA. V was clipped by 4 bases and J by 6 bases, with 15 bases between them. This CDR3 region has 14 residues.

The J gene is TRBJ2-1, the V gene TRBV5-4; TRBD2 might be the D (6 bases). V was pared by 5 bases and J by 4 bases, with 13 bases between. Germline CDR1 SGHNT, CDR2 YYREEE (reference sequence). The CDR3 is 14 residues long. CDR3 residues: CASRSPSEYNEQFF. CDR3 DNA: TGTGCCAGCAGGAGTCCTAGCGAGTACAATGAGCAGTTCTTC.

The chain carries TRBV30 and TRBJ2-1; TRBD1 matches 7 bases. Per germline, CDR1 GTSNPN and CDR2 SVGIG (reference sequence). J lost 3 bases, V lost 2 bases, and 7 bases had no gene match. The CDR3 loop spans 15 amino acids. This CDR3 reads CAWSIQGSFYNEQFF. The DNA for the CDR3 is TGTGCCTGGAGTATACAGGGGTCCTTCTACAATGAGCAGTTCTTC.

The chain uses TRBV7-3 and TRBJ1-2; 7 bases are shared with TRBD1. After removal of 1 base from V and 4 bases from J, the junction contained 12 bases not matched to a gene. CDR1 is SGHTA and CDR2 is FQGTGA in the germline V gene. The CDR3 covers 17 residues. This CDR3 reads CASSLRQGDSPSYGYTF. DNA for the CDR3: TGTGCCAGCAGCTTAAGACAGGGTGATTCTCCTTCCTATGGCTACACCTTC.

The chain has TRBV10-3 and TRBJ2-1, with 15 bases fitting TRBD2. This CDR3 is built from 18 residues. V dropped 9 bases and J dropped 0; count of bases not matched to a gene: 9. Germline CDR1 and CDR2: ENHRY and SYGVKD. The chain's CDR3 is CAIMGLAGGRSSYNEQFF. For the CDR3, the DNA is TGTGCCATTATGGGACTAGCGGGAGGAAGGAGCTCCTACAATGAGCAGTTCTTC.

This chain uses TRBV2 with TRBJ2-5; 16 nucleotides agree with TRBD2. CDR1 is SNHLY and CDR2 is FYNNEI in the germline V gene. The CDR3 is 16 amino acids. The trim removed 8 bases at V and 4 bases at J, leaving 7 bases unmatched. CDR3 in DNA: TGTGCCAGCTCTGGGACTAGCGGGGGGGGAGGAGAGACCCAGTACTTC. Its protein is CASSGTSGGGGETQYF.